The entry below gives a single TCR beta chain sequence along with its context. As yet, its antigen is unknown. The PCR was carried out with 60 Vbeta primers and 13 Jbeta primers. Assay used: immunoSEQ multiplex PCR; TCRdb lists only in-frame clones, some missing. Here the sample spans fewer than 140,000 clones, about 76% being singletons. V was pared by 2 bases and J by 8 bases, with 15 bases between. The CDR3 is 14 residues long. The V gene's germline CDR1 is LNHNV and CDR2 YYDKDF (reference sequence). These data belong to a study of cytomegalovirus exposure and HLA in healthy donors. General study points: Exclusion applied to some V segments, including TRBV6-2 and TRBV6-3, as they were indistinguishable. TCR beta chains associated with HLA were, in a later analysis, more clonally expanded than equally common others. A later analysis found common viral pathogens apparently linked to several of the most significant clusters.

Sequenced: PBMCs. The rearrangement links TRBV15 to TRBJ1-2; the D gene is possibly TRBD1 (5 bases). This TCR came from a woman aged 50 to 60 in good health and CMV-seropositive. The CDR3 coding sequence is TGTGCCACCAGCAGACCGGATTACGGGGGGGGCTACACCTTC. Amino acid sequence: CATSRPDYGGGYTF. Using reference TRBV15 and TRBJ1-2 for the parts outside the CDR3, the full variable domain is DAMVIQNPRYQVTQFGKPVTLSCSQTLNHNVMYWYQQKSSQAPKLLFHYYDKDFNNEADTPDNFQSRRPNTSFCFLDIRSPGLGDTAMYLCATSRPDYGGGYTFGSGTRLTVV.